This T cell receptor (beta chain) was documented in a study of beta chain features in type 1 diabetes. Turning to this clone: Its specificity is unknown.

The CDR3 is 16 residues long. Study-level results: Significant though moderate, a shortening of TCRB CDR3s appeared in all four CD4+ subsets of Type 1 diabetes patients.

Expressed TCRB transcripts were sequenced because the isolated RNA had all been reverse transcribed beforehand. Reads from naive, central memory and regulatory T cell samples averaged about 3.9 million. Data came from immunoSEQ multiplex PCR; TCRdb stores just in-frame clones and leaves some out. Here the sample spans some 350,000 clones, over 9% being singletons. This sequence originates from a man aged 25-45 years with type 1 diabetes. The chain uses TRBV21-1 and TRBJ2-7. TRBV21-1 is described as a pseudogene. Sequencing was carried out using central memory CD4+ T cells from blood. CDR3 amino acids: CASSRKPGPGGGEQYF. CDR3 DNA: TGTGCCAGCAGCAGAAAGCCGGGACCCGGAGGGGGGGAGCAGTACTTC.